The 26 T cell receptor beta chains given below trace back to one sample, sequenced in a study of T cells after yellow fever vaccination. Each CDR3 protein is one row after TCRdb ran MiXCR on the 5' RACE reads. The table includes just under 600,000 distinct CDR3 sequences, roughly 13% detected once. The source material was PBMCs, sampled on the day of the yellow fever booster vaccination. The receptors here all came from a man younger than 45 who received the YFV17D yellow fever vaccine.

With respect to this clonotype: The germline gene is not matched at one end of the junction; a read error may be the cause. This chain connects TRBV20-1 to TRBJ2-3; unclear D gene. From germline, CDR1 is DFQATT and CDR2 SNEGSKA (reference sequence). The CDR3 extends over 12 amino acids. The DNA of the CDR3 is TGCAGTGCTAGGAAGAGCACACATACGCAGTATTTT. Amino acid sequence: CSARKSTHTQYF.

This clonotype was recorded a few times. This chain uses TRBV10-3 with TRBJ2-7; 8 bases are a match to TRBD2. V gave up 0 bases and J gave up 5 bases; unmatched junction bases: 6. The CDR3 spans 15 residues. Germline CDR1 is ENHRY and CDR2 is SYGVKD. The CDR3 loop is CAISESLSGRDEQYF. In DNA, the CDR3 is TGTGCCATCAGTGAGTCGCTCAGCGGGAGAGACGAGCAGTACTTC.

V gene TRBV6-5 combines with J gene TRBJ2-1, with 10 bases fitting TRBD2. CDR3 length: 15 residues. After removal of 0 bases from V and 10 bases from J, the junction contained 6 bases not matched to a gene. CDR1 and CDR2 (germline): MNHEY, SVGAGI. CDR3 sequence reads: CASSYSASGRKEQFF. The CDR3 region has the DNA TGTGCCAGCAGTTACTCGGCTAGCGGGAGAAAGGAGCAGTTCTTC.

This clonotype was seen once. This chain links TRBV20-1 with TRBJ2-1; tentative D call: TRBD2 (6 bases). Germline loops: CDR1 DFQATT, CDR2 SNEGSKA (reference sequence). V was pared by 4 bases and J by 4 bases, with 8 bases between. CDR3 length: 12 residues. CDR3 sequence reads: CSATGGYNEQFF. CDR3 in DNA: TGCAGTGCTACTGGGGGGTACAATGAGCAGTTCTTC.

The DNA of the CDR3 is TGTGCCAGCAGTGAATTTGAGGGCCTGAACACCGGGGAGCTGTTTTTT. Residues: CASSEFEGLNTGELFF. This chain links TRBV25-1 with TRBJ2-2; tentative D call: TRBD2 (5 bases). From germline, CDR1 is MGHDK and CDR2 SYGVNS. Trimming pared 1 base from V and 1 base from J, leaving 10 bases between. CDR3 length equals 16 residues.

This clonotype was picked up a small number of times. The gene calls are TRBV11-2 and TRBJ2-3; the D call may be TRBD1 or TRBD2 (8 bases each). The CDR3 length is 20 residues. V was clipped by 7 bases and J by 3 bases, with 32 bases between them. Germline lookup yields CDR1 SGHAT and CDR2 FQNNGV. Here the CDR3 reads CASTVGQGQRAGGRTDTQYF. Here the CDR3 DNA reads TGTGCCAGCACCGTAGGACAGGGTCAACGGGCGGGAGGTAGAACAGATACGCAGTATTTT.

The chain employs TRBV10-3 and TRBJ2-1; D may match TRBD1 or TRBD2 (5 bases each). V gave up 4 bases and J gave up 6 bases, with 16 bases separating them. CDR1 and CDR2 from the germline V gene are ENHRY and SYGVKD. CDR3 length: 15 residues. The CDR3 coding sequence is TGTGCCATCAGTGTAATGACCGGGACGCGCAATGAGCAGTTCTTC. Encoded protein: CAISVMTGTRNEQFF.

A single count supports this clonotype. The V and J genes are TRBV5-5 and TRBJ2-4; D is undetermined. Trimming cost V 6 bases and J 2 bases, with 12 bases left between them. The CDR3 is 14 amino acids. Looked up from germline, CDR1 is SGHKS and CDR2 is YYEKEE (reference sequence). This chain's CDR3 is CASKEGNTKNIQYF. CDR3 DNA: TGTGCCAGCAAAGAAGGAAATACCAAAAACATTCAGTACTTC.

The chain joins TRBV7-3 to TRBJ2-3, with TRBD2 identical over 7 bases. After removal of 3 bases from V and 4 bases from J, the junction contained 7 bases not matched to a gene. CDR1 SGHTA and CDR2 FQGTGA come from the germline V gene. The CDR3 is 15 amino acids. The CDR3 region is CASSFGREWADTQYF. The CDR3 nucleotides are TGTGCCAGCAGCTTTGGGCGGGAGTGGGCAGATACGCAGTATTTT.

This clonotype was counted a few times. The genes are TRBV7-9 and TRBJ1-1, with D possibly being TRBD1 (5 bases). The CDR3 consists of 13 residues. V was pared by 7 bases and J by 8 bases, with 17 bases between. The germline V gene encodes CDR1 SEHNR and CDR2 FQNEAQ (reference sequence). CDR3 sequence: CASTWGVGVEAFF. DNA for the CDR3: TGTGCCAGCACCTGGGGGGTTGGGGTCGAAGCTTTCTTT.

This clonotype was observed a handful of times. This chain connects TRBV2 to TRBJ1-5; D remains ambiguous. Germline values: CDR1 SNHLY, CDR2 FYNNEI. Trimming shortened V by 4 bases and J by 7 bases, and 8 bases separated the two germline ends. The CDR3 is 12 amino acids. In DNA form, the CDR3 reads TGTGCCAGCAGTGTTGCCTTGCAGCCCCAGCATTTT. Translating it yields CASSVALQPQHF.

The chain is built from TRBV9 and TRBJ2-1; no clear D. Germline V gene sequence: CDR1 SGDLS, CDR2 YYNGEE. The CDR3 loop spans 13 amino acids. The V end was cut by 3 bases, the J end by 9 bases, with 13 bases between. CDR3 region: CASSARRISEQFF. CDR3 coding DNA: TGTGCCAGCAGCGCCCGCCGAATAAGTGAGCAGTTCTTC.

This rearrangement joins TRBV7-9 to TRBJ2-5; D unclear. Trimming left V 5 bases short and J 6 bases short, with 25 bases between. The CDR3 spans 17 residues. Germline V gene lookup returns CDR1 SEHNR and CDR2 FQNEAQ (reference sequence). CDR3 DNA: TGTGCCAGCAGCCTCACGGACGGTACCCCCGCCAAGAAGACCCAGTACTTC. The encoded protein is CASSLTDGTPAKKTQYF.

At least ten counts were recorded for this clonotype. The rearrangement uses TRBV6-2 or TRBV6-3 and TRBJ2-7; 10 bases are a match to TRBD2. The junction had 6 bases not matched to a gene; V was cut back by 7 bases and J by 0 bases. CDR1 MNHEY and CDR2 SVGEGT come from the germline V gene. The CDR3 consists of 15 residues. The CDR3 DNA follows: TGTGCCAGCACCCAGACTAGCGGGTCCTCCTACGAGCAGTACTTC. It is translated as CASTQTSGSSYEQYF.

This chain joins TRBV15 and TRBJ2-3; D remains ambiguous. The ends were cut back, 1 base at V and 0 bases at J, with 5 bases in the middle. The length of the CDR3 is 14 residues. The V gene's germline CDR1 is LNHNV and CDR2 YYDKDF (reference sequence). In nucleotides, the CDR3 is TGTGCCACCAGCAGAGGAGGAAGCACAGATACGCAGTATTTT. It codes for CATSRGGSTDTQYF.

The chain combines TRBV5-1 with TRBJ2-2; D assignment may be TRBD1 or TRBD2 (5 bases each). V was cut by 0 bases and J by 6 bases, with 9 bases left in between. Per the germline V gene, CDR1 is SGHRS and CDR2 is YFSETQ. The CDR3 spans 14 residues. In DNA form, the CDR3 reads TGCGCCAGCAGCTTGGATCGGGGCCCCGGGGAGCTGTTTTTT. Its translation is CASSLDRGPGELFF.

The gene calls are TRBV6-5 and TRBJ1-2; tentative D call: TRBD1 (5 bases). This CDR3 is built from 15 residues. CDR1 and CDR2 (germline): MNHEY, SVGAGI. Trimming removed 0 bases at V and 2 bases at J, with 10 bases between. The CDR3, as DNA: TGTGCCAGCAGTTACTCGGGGGAGGCGAACTATGGCTACACCTTC. Translating it yields CASSYSGEANYGYTF.

The rearrangement joins TRBV7-2 to TRBJ2-1; TRBD2 matches at 7 bases. V gave up 0 bases and J gave up 7 bases; unmatched junction bases: 6. The CDR3 has 15 amino acids. Germline assignment: CDR1 SGHTA and CDR2 FQGNSA. In DNA, the CDR3 is TGTGCCAGCAGCTTAGCGGGAGGGGCGCGGAATGAGCAGTTCTTC. Amino acids: CASSLAGGARNEQFF. Drawing the rest from reference TRBV7-2 and TRBJ2-1, the complete variable domain is GAGVSQSPSNKVTEKGKDVELRCDPISGHTALYWYRQSLGQGLEFLIYFQGNSAPDKSGLPSDRFSAERTGGSVSTLTIQRTQQEDSAVYLCASSLAGGARNEQFFGPGTRLTVL.

This clonotype was seen a few times. The V call is TRBV7-2, the J call TRBJ1-2, with D maybe TRBD1 (6 bases). Trimming stripped 0 bases from V and 7 bases from J, with 15 bases between. This CDR3 has 15 residues. The germline gives CDR1 SGHTA, CDR2 FQGNSA. The CDR3: CASSLAGSQGFGYTF. The CDR3 DNA is TGTGCCAGCAGCTTAGCGGGGTCCCAGGGGTTTGGCTACACCTTC.

The chain uses TRBV29-1 and TRBJ2-4, with D perhaps matching TRBD1 (5 bases). V gave up 6 bases and J gave up 0 bases, with 9 bases separating them. This CDR3 contains 13 residues. CDR1 and CDR2 (germline): SQVTM, ANQGSEA. CDR3 amino acids: CSVDSGAKNIQYF. CDR3 DNA sequence: TGCAGCGTAGACAGTGGAGCCAAAAACATTCAGTACTTC.

The gene calls are TRBV23-1 and TRBJ2-5; no clear D gene. TRBV23-1 is an open reading frame, and its role is uncertain. V gave up 4 bases and J gave up 0 bases, with 6 bases separating them. The CDR3 contains 13 residues. As DNA, the CDR3 is TGCGCCAGCAGTCCAGTGGACCAAGAGACCCAGTACTTC. Encoded protein: CASSPVDQETQYF.

The J gene is TRBJ2-5, the V gene TRBV27; perhaps TRBD2 as D (5 bases). Germline V gene sequence: CDR1 MNHEY, CDR2 SMNVEV (reference sequence). V lost 6 bases and J 5 bases, leaving 16 bases between the germline ends. The CDR3 totals 14 residues. DNA for the CDR3: TGTGCCAGCAGCCAGTCGGGGAAGAGGGAGACCCAGTACTTC. Amino acid sequence: CASSQSGKRETQYF.

The chain couples TRBV5-1 to TRBJ2-5; D might be TRBD1 or TRBD2, each matching 5 bases. V dropped 2 bases and J dropped 4 bases, with 9 bases sitting between them. The CDR3 sequence is 13 residues long. Looked up from germline, CDR1 is SGHRS and CDR2 is YFSETQ. CDR3 in amino acids: CASSLSGTETQYF. CDR3 bases: TGCGCCAGCAGCTTATCAGGGACAGAGACCCAGTACTTC.

The V and J genes are TRBV12-3 or TRBV12-4 and TRBJ2-1; 9 bases map to TRBD1. After removal of 6 bases from V and 9 bases from J, the junction contained 6 bases not matched to a gene. CDR3 length: 13 residues. The CDR3 spells CASRTGGESEQFF. In DNA, the CDR3 is TGTGCCAGCAGAACAGGGGGCGAGAGTGAGCAGTTCTTC.

This clonotype was counted only a few times. V gene TRBV7-9 combines with J gene TRBJ1-5, with D uncertain. The CDR3 extends over 14 amino acids. V lost 3 bases and J lost 7, with 13 bases in between. Germline values: CDR1 SEHNR, CDR2 FQNEAQ (reference sequence). CDR3 protein: CASSFSPTGQPQHF. The DNA for the CDR3 is TGTGCCAGCAGCTTTAGCCCGACGGGGCAGCCCCAGCATTTT. The complete variable domain, with remaining parts taken from reference TRBV7-9 and TRBJ1-5, reads DTGVSQNPRHKITKRGQNVTFRCDPISEHNRLYWYRQTLGQGPEFLTYFQNEAQLEKSRLLSDRFSAERPKGSFSTLEIQRTEQGDSAMYLCASSFSPTGQPQHFGDGTRLSIL.

This clonotype was seen more than once but under ten times. The rearrangement uses TRBV24-1 and TRBJ2-2; D is uncertain. From germline, CDR1 is KGHDR and CDR2 SFDVKD. V was shortened by 2 bases and J by 5 bases, with 11 bases between the two germline ends. This CDR3 has 15 amino acids. CDR3 sequence (DNA): TGTGCCACCAGTGATTATGACTCCGGTACCGGGGAGCTGTTTTTT. This translates into CATSDYDSGTGELFF.